This entry features one T cell receptor beta chain sequence. The data originate from a study of OX40 agonist ivuxolimab in advanced cancers. Method: immunoSEQ multiplex PCR; TCRdb's copy keeps in-frame clones and lacks some. The table lists roughly 30,000 clones, around 74% of them singletons, with 9.5% to 15% in the top ten. The TCR comes from an adult with an advanced solid tumor such as melanoma, head and neck, liver or kidney cancer. Sequenced here: CD4+ or CD8+ T cells sorted from blood, sampled in a trial of the OX40 agonist ivuxolimab.

DNA for the CDR3: TGCGCCAGCAGCCCCGGGGGGGGGCAGGGTCAGCCCCAGCATTTT. This codes for CASSPGGGQGQPQHF. The chain couples TRBV5-1 to TRBJ1-5; a possible D gene is TRBD1 (6 bases). The CDR3 loop spans 15 amino acids. The V end was cut by 4 bases, the J end by 6 bases, with 17 bases between. Germline CDR1 and CDR2: SGHRS and YFSETQ.